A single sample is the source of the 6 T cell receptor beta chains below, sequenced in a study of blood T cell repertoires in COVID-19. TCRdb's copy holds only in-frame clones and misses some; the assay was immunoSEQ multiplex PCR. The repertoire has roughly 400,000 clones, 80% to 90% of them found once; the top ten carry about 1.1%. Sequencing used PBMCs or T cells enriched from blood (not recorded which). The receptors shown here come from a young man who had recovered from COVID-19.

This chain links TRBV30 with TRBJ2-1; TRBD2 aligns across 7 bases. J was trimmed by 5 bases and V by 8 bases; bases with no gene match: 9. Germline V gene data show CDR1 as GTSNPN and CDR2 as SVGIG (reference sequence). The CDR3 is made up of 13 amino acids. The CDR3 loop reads CASYRDYHNEQFF. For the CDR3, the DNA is TGTGCCAGTTATAGGGACTATCACAATGAGCAGTTCTTC.

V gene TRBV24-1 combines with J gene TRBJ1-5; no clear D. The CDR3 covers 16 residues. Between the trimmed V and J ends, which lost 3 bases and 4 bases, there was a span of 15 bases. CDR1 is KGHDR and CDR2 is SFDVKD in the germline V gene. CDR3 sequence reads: CATSDHPSAGNQPQHF. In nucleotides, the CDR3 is TGTGCCACCAGTGATCACCCGAGTGCGGGAAATCAGCCCCAGCATTTT.

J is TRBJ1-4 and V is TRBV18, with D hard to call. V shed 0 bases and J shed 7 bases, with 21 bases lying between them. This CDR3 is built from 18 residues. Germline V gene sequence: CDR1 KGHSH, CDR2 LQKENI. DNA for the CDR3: TGTGCCAGCTCACCACCAGGAGGGCTCTTACCCTGGGGTGAAAAACTGTTTTTT. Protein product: CASSPPGGLLPWGEKLFF.

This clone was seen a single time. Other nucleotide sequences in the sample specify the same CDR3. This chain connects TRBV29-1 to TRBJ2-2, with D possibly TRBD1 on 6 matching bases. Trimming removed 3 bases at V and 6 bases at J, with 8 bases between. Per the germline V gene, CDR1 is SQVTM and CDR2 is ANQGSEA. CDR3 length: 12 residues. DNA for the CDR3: TGCAGCGTTGACAGGGGACCCGGGGAGCTGTTTTTT. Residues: CSVDRGPGELFF.

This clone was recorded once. This chain's CDR3 is CASSLGSSGAAGANVLTF. CDR3 in DNA: TGTGCCAGCAGCTTAGGAAGTTCGGGAGCAGCCGGGGCCAACGTCCTGACTTTC. The chain has TRBV7-9 and TRBJ2-6; tentatively, D is TRBD2 (6 bases). Germline CDR1 SEHNR, CDR2 FQNEAQ (reference sequence). The V gene lost 1 base and the J gene lost 4 bases, with 17 bases spanning the gap. The CDR3 extends over 18 amino acids.

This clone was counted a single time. Here the CDR3 reads CATTRAGGLGYNEQFF. The CDR3 DNA reads as TGTGCCACCACCAGAGCGGGGGGCCTTGGGTACAATGAGCAGTTCTTC. The rearrangement uses TRBV28 and TRBJ2-1; 9 bases match TRBD2. V dropped 10 bases and J dropped 4; count of bases not matched to a gene: 14. The CDR3 runs 16 residues. Germline CDR1 reads MDHEN; CDR2 reads SYDVKM.